This T cell receptor (beta chain) was obtained from a study of T cell responses to AZD1222 COVID-19 vaccine (dated by TCRdb to the early 2020s). Background for the entire study: TCR sequencing covered over 230 trial participants: 207 given two doses of AZD1222 and approximately 26 given two doses of MenACWY control vaccine. Trial participants were enrolled by age into 18-55, 56-69 and 70-plus year subgroups, with about 150, 28 and 57 TCR-sequenced participants respectively.

Overall results and qualifications from the work: In the small 56-69-year group, the increase in depth fell short of significance, most likely because of low power. Nearly half of unique spike-specific TCRs reportedly recognized epitopes outside regions mutated in the B.1.351 and B.1.1.7 variants. Because no samples from the day 14 peak response were available, repertoires could be characterized only after the peak T cell response. Spike-specific TCR breadth and depth rose significantly after two AZD1222 doses compared with day 0 and with MenACWY recipients. Conclusions about previously exposed vaccinees are limited, since just 6 or 7 AZD1222 recipients were seropositive for SARS-CoV-2 at baseline. CD4 TCRs associated with the vaccine covered the entire spike protein, and the dominant responses were in regions 160-218 and 743-854. Participants were mostly white British and included more females than males, and it was suggested by the authors that clonal diversity may have been underestimated.

A note on this clone: Its target antigen remains unknown. No base quality information exists; no much larger clone differs at one position.

Interpreted using the paper, the time point label stands for: baseline before first vaccination. Explained via the paper, the treatment or condition label denotes: meningococcal conjugate vaccine given as trial control. Vaccinee samples were obtained from the UK trials COV001 and COV002, which included a single-blind randomized controlled phase 2/3 trial of AZD1222 (ChAdOx1 nCoV-19) in healthy adults. For TCRbeta chain sequencing, PBMC samples were collected from trial participants at day 0 and at day 28 after the second dose. V is trimmed back by 0 bases and J by 8 bases, and the junction contains 7 bases that no gene match accounts for. CDR1 and CDR2 (SGHNT, YYREEE) derive from the germline V gene (reference sequence). From the cysteine through the phenylalanine, the CDR3 covers 15 amino acids. Just CDR3 DNA is preserved here, 45 bases in frame from base 1. The CDR3 regions of human TCRbeta chains were analyzed by immunosequencing. The authors' pipeline ran thus. Repertoire TCRs were checked for matches against a reference library of SARS-CoV-2-specific TCRs that had been generated using the MIRA antigen-specificity platform. Breadth was defined as the fraction of unique TCRs that were SARS-CoV-2-associated. Depth was defined as the fraction of total T cells that were SARS-CoV-2-associated. Using the MIRA data, each spike-specific TCR was assigned both to the spike region to which the TCR was reactive and to a CD4 or CD8 class. Log10-transformed breadth and depth values were compared by one-way ANOVA with Sidak's multiple comparisons tests. In its TCRdb copy, this immuneACCESS table keeps in-frame sequences only and misses some clones. Where compared with another copy, unresolved V genes explain less than half of these, and the others have no known cause. V and J calls and clone size are given by that table; D and trimming were obtained from the DNA. This sample gives under 250,000 clones in total; about 92% of them show up just once. The ten biggest clones cover 0.9% to 1.1% of the sample.

Sample: peripheral blood, taken on day 0 of MenACWY control vaccination. This sequence uses TRBV5-4 and TRBJ2-1, and 8 junction bases match TRBD1. The receptor comes from an adult in good health. The base sequence is TGTGCCAGCAGCTTGGCCGACAGGGGCCGAGATGAGCAGTTCTTC. Its amino acids are CASSLADRGRDEQFF. Outside the CDR3, residues come from the reference TRBV5-4 and TRBJ2-1 proteins, so the full variable domain is: ETGVTQSPTHLIKTRGQQVTLRCSSQSGHNTVSWYQQALGQGPQFIFQYYREEENGRGNFPPRFSGLQFPNYSSELNVNALELDDSALYLCASSLADRGRDEQFFGPGTRLTVL.